The clone carrying this TCR beta chain was counted between two and nine times. Its antigen is as yet unknown. Germline V CDR1 and CDR2: SGDLS, YYNGEE. The CDR3 has 17 residues. Trimming removed 4 bases at V and 2 bases at J, with 19 bases between. This sample is drawn from a study of cytomegalovirus exposure and HLA in healthy donors. General study points: Relative to the approximately 700-donor mean, N-insertions were reportedly fewer in an Asian-associated ancestry cluster in a later analysis. As a later analysis revealed, the rate of TCR association differed by HLA locus, with DRB1 most and HLA-C fewest. What was likely a sequencing artifact was a cluster of highly shared sequence variants.

The PCR employed 60 Vbeta primers together with 13 Jbeta primers. Data came from immunoSEQ multiplex PCR; TCRdb stores just in-frame clones and leaves some out. The data hold some 200,000 clones, with roughly 80% observed a single time. This TCR came from a girl aged 5 to 17 in good health and CMV-seronegative. The chain carries TRBV9 and TRBJ1-5, with D possibly TRBD1 on 5 matching bases. Specimen: PBMCs. CDR3 protein: CASSPGLDQNRNQPQHF. The CDR3 coding sequence is TGTGCCAGCAGCCCAGGGCTGGATCAGAATCGCAATCAGCCCCAGCATTTT.